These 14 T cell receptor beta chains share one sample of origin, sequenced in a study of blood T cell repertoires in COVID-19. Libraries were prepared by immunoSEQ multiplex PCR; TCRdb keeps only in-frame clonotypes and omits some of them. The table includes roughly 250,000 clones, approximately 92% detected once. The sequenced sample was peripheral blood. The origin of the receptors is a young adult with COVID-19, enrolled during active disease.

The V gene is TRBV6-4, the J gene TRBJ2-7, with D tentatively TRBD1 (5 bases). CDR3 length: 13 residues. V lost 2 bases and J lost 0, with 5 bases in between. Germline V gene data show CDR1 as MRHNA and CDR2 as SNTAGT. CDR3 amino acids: CASSDGHSYEQYF. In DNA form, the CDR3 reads TGTGCCAGCAGTGACGGACACTCCTACGAGCAGTACTTC.

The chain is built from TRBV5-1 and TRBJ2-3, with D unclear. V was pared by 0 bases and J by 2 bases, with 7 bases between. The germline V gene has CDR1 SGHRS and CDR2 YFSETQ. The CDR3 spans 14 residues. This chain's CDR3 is CASSLGASTDTQYF. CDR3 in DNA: TGCGCCAGCAGCTTGGGGGCCTCCACAGATACGCAGTATTTT.

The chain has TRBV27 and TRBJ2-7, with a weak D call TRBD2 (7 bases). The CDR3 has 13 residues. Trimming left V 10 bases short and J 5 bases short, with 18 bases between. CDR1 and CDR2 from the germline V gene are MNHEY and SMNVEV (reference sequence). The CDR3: CATAAGGLNEQYF. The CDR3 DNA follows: TGTGCCACCGCGGCCGGGGGGCTCAACGAGCAGTACTTC.

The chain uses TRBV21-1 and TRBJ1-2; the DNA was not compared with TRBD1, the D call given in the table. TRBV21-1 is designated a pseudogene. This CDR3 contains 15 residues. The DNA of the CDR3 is TGTGCCAGCAGCAAAGCGGGCGACAGTCTGTATGGCTACACCTTC. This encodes CASSKAGDSLYGYTF.

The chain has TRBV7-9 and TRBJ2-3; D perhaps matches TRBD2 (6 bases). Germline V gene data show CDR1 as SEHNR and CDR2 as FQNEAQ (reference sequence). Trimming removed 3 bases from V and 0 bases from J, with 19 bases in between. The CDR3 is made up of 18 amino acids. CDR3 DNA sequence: TGTGCCAGCAGCTTCATGCGACGAACTGGGGGGAGCACAGATACGCAGTATTTT. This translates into CASSFMRRTGGSTDTQYF.

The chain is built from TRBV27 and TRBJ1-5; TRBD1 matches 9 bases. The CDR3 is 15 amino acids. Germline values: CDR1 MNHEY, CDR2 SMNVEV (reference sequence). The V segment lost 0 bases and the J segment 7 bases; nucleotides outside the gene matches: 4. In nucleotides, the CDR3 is TGTGCCAGCAGTTTATCGGGGACAGGGAGGCAGCCCCAGCATTTT. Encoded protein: CASSLSGTGRQPQHF.

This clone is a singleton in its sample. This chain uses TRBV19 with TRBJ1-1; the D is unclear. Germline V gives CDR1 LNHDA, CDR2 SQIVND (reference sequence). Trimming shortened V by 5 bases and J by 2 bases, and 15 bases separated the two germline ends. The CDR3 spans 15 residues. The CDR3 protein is CASSFQQALNTEAFF. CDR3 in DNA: TGTGCCAGTAGTTTTCAGCAGGCTCTAAACACTGAAGCTTTCTTT.

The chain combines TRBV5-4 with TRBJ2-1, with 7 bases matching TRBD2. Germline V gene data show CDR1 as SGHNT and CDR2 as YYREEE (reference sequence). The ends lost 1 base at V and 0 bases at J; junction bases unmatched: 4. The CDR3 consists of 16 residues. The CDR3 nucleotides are TGTGCCAGCAGCTTGAACCGGGACTACTCCTACAATGAGCAGTTCTTC. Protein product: CASSLNRDYSYNEQFF.

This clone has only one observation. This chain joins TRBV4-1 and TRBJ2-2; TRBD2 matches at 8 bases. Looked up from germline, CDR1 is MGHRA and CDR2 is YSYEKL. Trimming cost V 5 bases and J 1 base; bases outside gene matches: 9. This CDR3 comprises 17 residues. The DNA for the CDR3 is TGCGCCAGCAGCTACACACTAGCGGCAGAGAACACCGGGGAGCTGTTTTTT. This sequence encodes CASSYTLAAENTGELFF.

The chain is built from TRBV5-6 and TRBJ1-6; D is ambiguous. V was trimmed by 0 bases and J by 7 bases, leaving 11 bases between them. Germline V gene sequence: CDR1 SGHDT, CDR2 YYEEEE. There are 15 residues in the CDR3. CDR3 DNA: TGTGCCAGCAGCTTGGGCCCGGGAGGCAATTCACCCCTCCACTTT. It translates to CASSLGPGGNSPLHF.

The CDR3 DNA reads TGTGCCAGCAGACAACTAGCGGCGAACACCGGGGAGCTGTTTTTT. Translating gives CASRQLAANTGELFF. The V gene is TRBV3-1 (or the pseudogene TRBV3-2), the J gene TRBJ2-2; TRBD2 agrees at 8 bases. The CDR3 is made up of 15 amino acids. The germline V gene encodes CDR1 LGHDT and CDR2 YNNKEL (reference sequence). J gave up 0 bases and V 6 bases, and 3 bases lay outside the gene matches.

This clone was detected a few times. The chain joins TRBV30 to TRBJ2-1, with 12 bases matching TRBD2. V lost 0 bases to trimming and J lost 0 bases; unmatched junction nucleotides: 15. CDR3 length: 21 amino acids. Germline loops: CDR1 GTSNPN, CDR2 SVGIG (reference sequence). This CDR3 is CAWSVKTGLLAGGPSYNEQFF. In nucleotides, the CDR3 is TGTGCCTGGAGTGTAAAAACGGGCCTCCTAGCGGGAGGGCCCTCCTACAATGAGCAGTTCTTC.

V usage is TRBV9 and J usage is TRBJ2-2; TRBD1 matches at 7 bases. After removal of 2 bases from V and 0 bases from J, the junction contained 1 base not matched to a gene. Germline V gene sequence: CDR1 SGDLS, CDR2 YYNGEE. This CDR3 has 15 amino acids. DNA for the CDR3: TGTGCCAGCAGCGTGGGGACAGCGAACACCGGGGAGCTGTTTTTT. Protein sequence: CASSVGTANTGELFF.

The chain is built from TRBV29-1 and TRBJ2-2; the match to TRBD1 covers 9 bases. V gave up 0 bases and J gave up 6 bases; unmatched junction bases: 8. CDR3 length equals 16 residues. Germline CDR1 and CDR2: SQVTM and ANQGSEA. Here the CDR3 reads CSVEDFTGGGSGELFF. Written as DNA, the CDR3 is TGCAGCGTTGAAGATTTTACAGGGGGCGGTTCCGGGGAGCTGTTTTTT.